This T cell receptor beta chain is from a study of OX40 agonist ivuxolimab in advanced cancers. Study information: As their treatment, patients were administered ivuxolimab, an agonistic anti-OX40 (CD134) antibody. Cohort: about 82% men, mean age around 60, aged about 20 to 79. Points from the study as a whole: Patients who responded partially at 0.1-3.0 mg/kg showed clonal expansion ranking among the lowest. CD8+ T cells were the subset that, on average, had more expanded clones than CD4+.

Profiled with immunoSEQ multiplex PCR; TCRdb holds only in-frame clones, not every one. The table lists some 60,000 clones, approximately 90% of them singletons. The germline CDR1 and CDR2 sequences are SQVTM and ANQGSEA. This CDR3 contains 12 residues. The V segment lost 4 bases and the J segment 3 bases; nucleotides outside the gene matches: 0. To note about this clone: Its antigen is still unknown.

V usage is TRBV29-1 and J usage is TRBJ1-2; TRBD1 matches 9 bases. The TCR sequence derives from an adult with an advanced solid tumor such as melanoma, head and neck, liver or kidney cancer. This sample comprised CD4+ or CD8+ T cells sorted from blood, obtained in a trial of the OX40 agonist ivuxolimab. As DNA, the CDR3 is TGCAGCGTTGGGGACAGGGACTATGGCTACACCTTC. Encoded protein: CSVGDRDYGYTF. The entire variable domain, with the rest obtained from reference TRBV29-1 and TRBJ1-2, is as follows: SAVISQKPSRDICQRGTSLTIQCQVDSQVTMMFWYRQQPGQSLTLIATANQGSEATYESGFVIDKFPISRPNLTFSTLTVSNMSPEDSSIYLCSVGDRDYGYTFGSGTRLTVV.